The 30 T cell receptor beta chains reported below all come from one sample, sequenced in a study of CD8 T cells in ankylosing spondylitis. Study-level points and caveats: What seemed typical of ankylosing spondylitis blood was a TCR beta motif built from several highly homologous variants.

Which antigens these TCRs recognize remains unknown. From the 5' RACE reads, TCRdb called clonotypes with MiXCR, one entry per CDR3 protein. Found here are 200,000 to 250,000 distinct CDR3 sequences, about 7% of them singletons; the top ten hold 14%. Specimen: blood, either unsorted or a sorted T cell fraction (not recorded which). Source of these receptors: a male donor with ankylosing spondylitis.

This clonotype has a handful of counts. CDR3 loop: CASSLTSATYNEQFF. In DNA form, the CDR3 reads TGCGCCAGCAGCTTGACTAGCGCAACCTACAATGAGCAGTTCTTC. This chain uses TRBV5-1 with TRBJ2-1, with 7 nucleotides matching TRBD2. Per the germline V gene, CDR1 is SGHRS and CDR2 is YFSETQ. The CDR3 is made up of 15 amino acids. V shed 1 base, J shed 2 bases, and the junction held 3 bases outside the gene matches.

This chain links TRBV6-5 with TRBJ1-2; TRBD1 agrees at 9 bases. This CDR3 region has 16 residues. Germline V gene sequence: CDR1 MNHEY, CDR2 SVGAGI. Trimming removed 4 bases from V and 3 bases from J; junction bases left unmatched: 9. The CDR3, as DNA: TGTGCCAGCAGTTGGGCACCGGGACAGGGAGACTATGGCTACACCTTC. This translates into CASSWAPGQGDYGYTF.

The rearrangement joins TRBV7-3 to TRBJ2-7; D tentatively reads TRBD1 or TRBD2 (7 bases each). Germline CDR1 SGHTA, CDR2 FQGTGA. The germline V and J ends were trimmed by 3 bases and 2 bases, with 11 bases remaining between them. The CDR3 extends over 14 amino acids. The CDR3 sequence is CASSFSGGAYEQYF. The CDR3 DNA reads as TGTGCCAGCAGCTTTTCAGGGGGGGCCTACGAGCAGTACTTC.

This clonotype came up many times. V and J are TRBV2 and TRBJ2-7; possibly TRBD1 for D (6 bases). The germline V gene has CDR1 SNHLY and CDR2 FYNNEI. Between the trimmed V and J ends, which lost 7 bases and 4 bases, there was a span of 11 bases. CDR3 length: 12 amino acids. DNA of the CDR3: TGTGCCAGCACTGAGGGGACATACGAGCAGTACTTC. This encodes CASTEGTYEQYF.

This clonotype was seen many times. The gene calls are TRBV4-2 and TRBJ2-5; D is perhaps TRBD2 (7 bases). This CDR3 is 16 amino acids long. Trimming removed 5 bases at V and 0 bases at J, with 16 bases between. Germline values: CDR1 LGHNA, CDR2 YNFKEQ. CDR3: CASSTRGGEYQETQYF. The CDR3 DNA reads TGTGCCAGCAGCACTCGAGGGGGGGAGTACCAAGAGACCCAGTACTTC.

This clonotype was counted at least ten times. CDR3: CASSLTRRDRNEQFF. The CDR3 DNA sequence: TGTGCCAGCAGCTTAACGAGGCGGGACAGAAATGAGCAGTTCTTC. The chain couples TRBV7-3 to TRBJ2-1, with D possibly TRBD1 on 7 matching bases. The CDR3 length is 15 residues. V was pared by 0 bases and J by 7 bases, with 13 bases between. From germline, CDR1 is SGHTA and CDR2 FQGTGA. Full variable domain (outside the CDR3, taken from reference TRBV7-3 and TRBJ2-1): GAGVSQTPSNKVTEKGKYVELRCDPISGHTALYWYRQSLGQGPEFLIYFQGTGAADDSGLPNDRFFAVRPEGSVSTLKIQRTERGDSAVYLCASSLTRRDRNEQFFGPGTRLTVL.

The chain employs TRBV5-1 and TRBJ2-3; D perhaps matches TRBD1 (6 bases). Germline loops: CDR1 SGHRS, CDR2 YFSETQ. The V end was cut by 4 bases, the J end by 2 bases, with 11 bases between. The CDR3 is 14 residues long. The CDR3, as DNA: TGCGCCAGCAGCGTTACAGGGAACACAGATACGCAGTATTTT. This codes for CASSVTGNTDTQYF.

This clonotype was found many times. CDR3 sequence: CASSATGLNHGYTF. In DNA, the CDR3 is TGTGCCAGCAGCGCGACAGGGCTGAACCATGGCTACACCTTC. The V and J genes are TRBV7-9 and TRBJ1-2; 7 nucleotides match TRBD1. Germline-derived CDR1 and CDR2 are SEHNR and FQNEAQ (reference sequence). The CDR3 loop spans 14 amino acids. V trimming: 5 bases; J trimming: 6 bases; junction bases outside the gene matches: 9.

The chain is built from TRBV5-1 and TRBJ1-1; D remains unclear. The CDR3 consists of 13 residues. Per germline, CDR1 SGHRS and CDR2 YFSETQ. Trimming took 3 bases from V and 3 from J, leaving 9 bases between them. The CDR3 region is CASSSRLHTEAFF. DNA for the CDR3: TGCGCCAGCAGCTCCCGCCTCCACACTGAAGCTTTCTTT.

There are many counts of this clonotype. The gene calls are TRBV5-1 and TRBJ2-7, with D maybe TRBD1 (7 bases). Per germline, CDR1 SGHRS and CDR2 YFSETQ. The CDR3 sequence is 18 residues long. Trimming left V 2 bases short and J 5 bases short, with 26 bases between. DNA for the CDR3: TGCGCCAGCAGCTTAAAGACAGGGACCGCGGGGTTTTATAACGAGCAGTACTTC. Translated, it gives CASSLKTGTAGFYNEQYF.

This clonotype was observed at least ten times. The chain carries TRBV4-3 and TRBJ1-4; D uncertain. Germline CDR1 is LGHNA and CDR2 is YSLEER. The CDR3 length is 17 residues. Trimming stripped 3 bases from V and 4 bases from J, with 18 bases between. CDR3 sequence (DNA): TGCGCCAGCAGCCACGCCTTGTTGGACGGGGTTAATGAAAAACTGTTTTTT. This gives the protein CASSHALLDGVNEKLFF.

The rearrangement joins TRBV30 to TRBJ2-7; D possibly corresponds to TRBD2 (5 bases). CDR1 is GTSNPN, CDR2 SVGIG, per germline (reference sequence). The length of the CDR3 is 13 residues. V dropped 0 bases and J dropped 0 bases, with 6 bases sitting between them. CDR3 loop: CAWSVGGSYEQYF. The CDR3 DNA reads TGTGCCTGGAGTGTAGGAGGCTCCTACGAGCAGTACTTC.

This clonotype was counted between two and nine times. The chain joins TRBV20-1 to TRBJ1-4, with D hard to call. Trimming cost V 0 bases and J 3 bases, with 14 bases left between them. CDR1 is DFQATT, CDR2 SNEGSKA, per germline (reference sequence). The CDR3 totals 16 residues. CDR3 sequence (DNA): TGCAGTGCTAGAGATCGAAAGACCGACCCTAATGAAAAACTGTTTTTT. Its protein is CSARDRKTDPNEKLFF.

This clonotype was counted many times. This chain links TRBV19 with TRBJ1-2; 8 bases line up with TRBD1. Germline assignment: CDR1 LNHDA and CDR2 SQIVND (reference sequence). With 3 bases clipped from V and 3 bases from J, the junction kept 6 bases outside the gene matches. This CDR3 spans 15 amino acids. The CDR3, as DNA: TGTGCCAGTAGTATTTTCGGGACAGGACACTATGGCTACACCTTC. Translated, it gives CASSIFGTGHYGYTF.

The table lists this clonotype with many counts. The chain employs TRBV4-3 and TRBJ2-1; a possible D gene is TRBD1 (7 bases). The V and J ends lost 4 bases and 8 bases respectively, with 18 bases between them. There are 15 residues in the CDR3. CDR1 and CDR2 (germline): LGHNA, YSLEER. Written as DNA, the CDR3 is TGCGCCAGCAGCCCTCTGCAGGGGGGCCGAGATGAGCAGTTCTTC. Translated: CASSPLQGGRDEQFF.

This clonotype was counted many times. CDR3 amino acids: CASSQDRVGGQSLHF. The CDR3 DNA reads as TGCGCCAGCAGCCAGGACAGGGTCGGAGGGCAGTCCCTCCACTTT. The gene calls are TRBV4-3 and TRBJ1-6; the match to TRBD1 covers 8 bases. CDR3 size: 15 residues. V lost 3 bases, J lost 14 bases, and 12 bases stayed unmatched. Per the germline V gene, CDR1 is LGHNA and CDR2 is YSLEER.

Many counts were recorded for this clonotype. The CDR3 is CASSYSVATNEKLFF. The CDR3 DNA is TGTGCCAGCAGCTACTCAGTTGCAACTAATGAAAAACTGTTTTTT. The chain couples TRBV7-9 to TRBJ1-4; the D is unclear. V lost 4 bases, J lost 0 bases, and 9 bases lay in between. CDR3 length equals 15 residues. Germline lookup yields CDR1 SEHNR and CDR2 FQNEAQ (reference sequence).

The chain joins TRBV7-2 to TRBJ1-2; TRBD1 is a possible D gene (6 bases). Trimming shortened V by 5 bases and J by 4 bases, and 14 bases separated the two germline ends. CDR3 length equals 14 residues. The germline gives CDR1 SGHTA, CDR2 FQGNSA. This CDR3 reads CASSNRDTFYGYTF. In DNA, the CDR3 is TGTGCCAGCAGCAACCGGGACACCTTCTATGGCTACACCTTC.

This clonotype occurred many times. The rearrangement links TRBV28 to TRBJ2-2; D might be TRBD1 (6 bases). Germline CDR1 MDHEN, CDR2 SYDVKM. CDR3 size: 16 residues. V lost 3 bases and J 4 bases, leaving 15 bases between the germline ends. For the CDR3, the DNA is TGTGCCAGCAGTTTGATAACAGGGTGGGGCACCGGGGAGCTGTTTTTT. This gives the protein CASSLITGWGTGELFF.

In its sample, this clonotype was seen many times. The chain carries TRBV4-3 and TRBJ2-1; 7 nucleotides line up with TRBD1. The CDR3 sequence is 16 residues long. Germline values: CDR1 LGHNA, CDR2 YSLEER. Unmatched junction bases numbered 9, after V lost 0 bases and J lost 7 bases. As DNA, the CDR3 is TGCGCCAGCAGCCAAGATTTGGCAGGGGGTGGGAATGAGCAGTTCTTC. Its translation is CASSQDLAGGGNEQFF.

The chain links TRBV20-1 to TRBJ2-7; D might be TRBD2 (5 bases). The CDR3 spans 13 residues. With 3 bases removed from V and 6 bases from J, the gap between germline ends came to 15 bases. Germline CDR1 and CDR2: DFQATT and SNEGSKA (reference sequence). The CDR3 bases are TGCAGTGCTAGGGCCCCCCGGGGTTTCGAGCAGTACTTC. This codes for CSARAPRGFEQYF.

This clonotype has ten or more counts. The rearrangement links TRBV27 to TRBJ1-2, with unresolved D. Trimming removed 5 bases at V and 8 bases at J, with 15 bases between. The CDR3 consists of 13 residues. The V gene's germline CDR1 is MNHEY and CDR2 SMNVEV (reference sequence). CDR3 sequence reads: CASSSQAAGGYTF. CDR3 sequence (DNA): TGTGCCAGCAGTAGTCAGGCCGCTGGGGGCTACACCTTC.

The rearrangement joins TRBV4-2 to TRBJ2-7; TRBD2 agrees at 12 bases. This CDR3 region has 15 residues. The J segment lost 4 bases and the V segment lost 3 bases, leaving 4 bases of the junction unmatched. Germline V lookup: CDR1 LGHNA, CDR2 YNFKEQ. CDR3 in DNA: TGTGCCAGCAGCCAGGGACTAGCGGGCCGTTACGAGCAGTACTTC. Translated: CASSQGLAGRYEQYF.

This chain joins TRBV4-2 and TRBJ2-2; perhaps TRBD1 as D (8 bases). Germline V gene data show CDR1 as LGHNA and CDR2 as YNFKEQ. The CDR3 runs 17 residues. V was pared by 0 bases and J by 4 bases, with 15 bases between. The CDR3: CASSQDSHRGGTGELFF. CDR3 nucleotides: TGTGCCAGCAGCCAAGATTCCCACAGGGGGGGCACCGGGGAGCTGTTTTTT.

This clonotype was detected a few times. The rearrangement links TRBV18 to TRBJ1-1, with D possibly matching TRBD1 (6 bases). V was cut by 2 bases and J by 4 bases, with 14 bases left in between. The CDR3 is made up of 15 amino acids. Germline CDR1 and CDR2: KGHSH and LQKENI. CDR3 protein: CASSPEGGMRTEAFF. The CDR3 nucleotides read TGTGCCAGCTCACCAGAGGGGGGAATGCGCACTGAAGCTTTCTTT.

This clonotype was detected only a few times. The chain combines TRBV27 with TRBJ2-2, with D perhaps TRBD1 (5 bases). CDR3 length: 14 residues. Trimming pared 4 bases from V and 4 bases from J, leaving 10 bases between. Germline V gene data show CDR1 as MNHEY and CDR2 as SMNVEV (reference sequence). CDR3 amino acids: CASSYQGSTGELFF. The CDR3, as DNA: TGTGCCAGCAGTTACCAGGGATCCACCGGGGAGCTGTTTTTT.

This clonotype has ten or more counts. This chain links TRBV11-1 with TRBJ2-1; TRBD1 might be the D (6 bases). The CDR3 totals 18 residues. Germline V gene data show CDR1 as SGHAT and CDR2 as FQDESV (reference sequence). V was pared by 5 bases and J by 0 bases, with 20 bases between. CDR3 sequence reads: CASSGREDRPSSYNEQFF. The CDR3, as DNA: TGTGCCAGCAGCGGTAGAGAGGACAGACCTAGCTCCTACAATGAGCAGTTCTTC.

This clonotype was picked up many times. The V and J genes are TRBV14 and TRBJ2-4, with 7 bases identical to TRBD2. This CDR3 region has 17 residues. Trimming took 0 bases from V and 3 from J; bases not matched to a gene: 8. Germline loops: CDR1 SGHDN, CDR2 FVKESK. The CDR3 loop is CASSQDSAASGKNIQYF. CDR3 coding DNA: TGTGCCAGCAGCCAAGATTCGGCTGCTAGCGGCAAAAACATTCAGTACTTC.

This chain links TRBV7-9 with TRBJ2-1; D might be TRBD2 (6 bases). Between the trimmed V and J ends, which lost 5 bases and 4 bases, there was a span of 15 bases. CDR1 SEHNR and CDR2 FQNEAQ come from the germline V gene (reference sequence). The CDR3 contains 15 residues. CDR3 loop: CASSATPGTYNEQFF. As DNA, the CDR3 is TGTGCCAGCAGCGCAACGCCCGGGACTTACAATGAGCAGTTCTTC.

This clonotype was observed at least ten times. The J gene is TRBJ1-2, the V gene TRBV12-3 or TRBV12-4; D uncertain. The CDR3 covers 11 residues. V was trimmed by 6 bases and J by 8 bases, leaving 10 bases between them. CDR3 loop: CASSGVGGYTF. The DNA of the CDR3 is TGTGCCAGCAGCGGGGTGGGCGGCTACACCTTC.